The sequence of this T cell receptor beta chain was determined in a study of blood T cells in healthy people across ages (dated by TCRdb to the mid-2010s). As for the study more broadly: In model experiments, template switching captured about one uniquely barcoded TCR beta cDNA molecule for every two T cells. Age-related changes in TCR beta repertoire diversity were measured in the study by deep sequencing normalized with unique cDNA molecular identifiers. The donors were divided into four age groups: young (average 16 years), middle-aged (around 41), aged (around 67) and long-lived (around 87). To avoid experimental bias, donors of different ages were randomly spread across the sequencing lanes. Using the same blood draw, the study looked at two additional independent replicas of 1 million unique cDNA reads for two donors, one aged 18 to 30 and the other aged 80 or older. General study outcomes and caveats: Observed TCR beta diversity per million T cells fell roughly linearly with age, and a significant reduction was already apparent by age around 44. Donor CMV infection status was unknown, potentially confounding age-related changes in expanded clonotypes. Because profiling used bulk unsorted PBMCs, naive and antigen-experienced compartments could not be compared conclusively. Compared with the aged group, more naive CD4+ T cells, fewer expanded clones and increased TCR diversity were shown by the long-lived group, suggesting age selection. Observed TCR beta diversity correlated strongly with the percentage of naive T cells measured by flow cytometry. Total diversity estimates from one million sequenced T cells were considered lower bounds and underestimates.

Points on this clonotype: Its cognate antigen has yet to be identified. Per-base qualities were not stored, and no clone one base away is much larger.

From the cysteine through the phenylalanine, the CDR3 covers 14 amino acids. Just CDR3 DNA is preserved here, 42 bases in frame from base 1. The CDR1 and CDR2 encoded by the germline V gene (reference sequence) are LNHDA and SQIVND. The junction shows trimming of 4 bases on V and 2 bases on J, plus 11 bases between the germline ends. Systemically healthy Caucasian individuals from Russia, 35 to 40 in total and aged roughly 6 to 100 years, were included as donors. Around 10 milliliters of peripheral blood were collected from each donor into EDTA-treated Vacutainer tubes. Ficoll-Paque density-gradient centrifugation was used to isolate PBMCs, with at least 6 million per sample. Trizol reagent was used to extract total RNA from the PBMCs, yielding at least 5.5 micrograms per sample. For every donor, an aliquot of PBMCs went through flow cytometry to measure the percentages of naive CD45RAhigh/CD27high T cells.

The library was obtained by 5' RACE. Reads for this sample came from an Illumina HiSeq 2500. A second roughly 6 to 11 cycle PCR used a sample-barcoded 5' primer and a J-beta primer mix. A template-switch 5' adaptor carrying 12 random nucleotides introduced a unique molecular identifier onto each TCR beta cDNA molecule. Each sample yielded at least 2.5 million CDR3-containing paired-end reads. The Mint cDNA synthesis kit, primed by a TRBC-specific oligonucleotide, was used to synthesize first-strand cDNA from all RNA. Following uracil-DNA glycosylase treatment, a first 18-cycle PCR with universal primers M1SS and BC2_uni_R was performed on all cDNA. The source study handled its data this way. Normalization of each sample was performed by random selection of 1 million high-quality reads, each carrying a distinct molecular identifier. Reads with shared molecular identifiers were discarded instead of being binned into consensus sequences. MiTCR, with a Q25 quality threshold and the strictest error-elimination algorithm, was used for CDR3 identification, clonotype clustering and error correction. A nonparametric unseen species model with Euler transformation was used to estimate lower-bound total TCR beta diversity. In-frame beta chains were kept once TCRdb had trimmed the public reads at Q25 with fastp and called clones with MiXCR. Every distinct CDR3 protein forms one entry, paired with its most common genes and DNA. None of the V and J calls come from the authors' own analysis; TCRdb made them. The sample records about 620,000 distinct CDR3 sequences, approximately 52% of which are singletons. In total, the top ten clones hold approximately 12% of the sample.

This TCR came from an elderly woman in good health. The sequenced sample was blood. The V and J genes are TRBV19 and TRBJ1-2; matching of 5 bases hints at TRBD1 as the D gene. The DNA reads TGTGCCAGTAGTACGGACAAGGCCAACTATGGCTACACCTTC. This codes for CASSTDKANYGYTF.